The rows below give T cell receptor beta chains drawn from one sample of a study of T-cell memory formation after mild COVID-19. Using its own MiXCR run on the 5' RACE reads, TCRdb lists one record per CDR3 protein. The sample contains about 340,000 distinct CDR3 sequences, roughly 15% of which appear only once. Sequenced input: PBMCs or a T cell subset sorted from them (not recorded which). These receptors were collected from a man aged 18 to 35 who had mild COVID-19 (a few samples of this study predate the infection). Cell type and time point are not known. Each CDR3 is given with its conserved first and last residue.

J | V | CDR3
TRBJ2-5 | TRBV2 | CASSEGRGETQYF
TRBJ2-4 | TRBV7-2 | CASSPWGGAKNIQYF
TRBJ2-1 | TRBV6-5 | CASRYVGGNEQFF
TRBJ2-7 | TRBV10-2 | CASRLGTGFNEQYF
TRBJ2-5 | TRBV7-9 | CASSSRGGRWQETQYF
TRBJ2-3 | TRBV5-1 | CASSLNRPSTDTQYF
TRBJ2-1 | TRBV5-1 | CASSRKDSNEQFF
TRBJ1-6 | TRBV27 | CASSLSGRSPLHF
TRBJ2-5 | TRBV5-5 | CASRPPRGTQYF
TRBJ2-2 | TRBV9 | CASSGERANTGELFF
TRBJ2-2 | TRBV7-3 | CASSPKLKPRGLGELFF
TRBJ1-1 | TRBV18 | CASSLAGTGVTEAFF
TRBJ2-2 | TRBV5-6 | CASSLTSATGELFF
TRBJ1-4 | TRBV20-1 | CSAAIQETNEKLFF
TRBJ2-3 | TRBV20-1 | CSARDPSGSGSDTQYF
TRBJ2-5 | TRBV20-1 | CSARDRRGKETQYF
TRBJ2-7 | TRBV10-3 | CAISRSSEQYF
TRBJ2-5 | TRBV18 | CASSPFGEETQYF
TRBJ2-2 | TRBV18 | CASSPFPPLAGNTGELFF
TRBJ2-1 | TRBV20-1 | CSARLLGQYEQFF
TRBJ2-1 | TRBV25-1 | CASSAPLENEQFF
TRBJ2-2 | TRBV6-1 | CASSEASGMERFVGKNTGELFF
TRBJ2-1 | TRBV6-6 | CASTPGNSYNEQFF
TRBJ2-3 | TRBV7-9 | CASSEDIDTQYF
TRBJ1-3 | TRBV5-1 | CASSLTGPRRGNTIYF
TRBJ2-3 | TRBV4-3 | CASSQDWDTQYF
TRBJ1-5 | TRBV28 | CASGGFNQPQHF
TRBJ1-5 | TRBV11-2 | CASSLDSTNQPQHF
TRBJ2-1 | TRBV5-1 | CASSFGQTSPARQFF
TRBJ2-7 | TRBV6-5 | CASSRNRDSHRGEQYF
TRBJ1-6 | TRBV4-2 | CASSLSEGTANSPLHF
TRBJ1-4 | TRBV4-1 | CASSNRTGLLFF
TRBJ2-3 | TRBV12-3/TRBV12-4 | CASSLAGLGTDTQYF
TRBJ1-1 | TRBV29-1 | CSVPRPPRTGRNTEAFF
TRBJ1-1 | TRBV20-1 | CSARWPDTEAFF
TRBJ1-6 | TRBV6-5 | CASSTVLESPLHF
TRBJ2-1 | TRBV12-5 | CASGSSGREQFF
TRBJ1-6 | TRBV7-9 | CASSGRPSSSPLHF
TRBJ1-1 | TRBV28 | CASSTAGTGKTEAFF
TRBJ2-7 | TRBV3-1 | CACTQDDHWTQQYF
TRBJ1-2 | TRBV10-3 | CAISEGPNYGYTF
TRBJ2-7 | TRBV4-3 | CASSQGGTGHYEQYF
TRBJ2-5 | TRBV12-3/TRBV12-4 | CASSLGGFGETQYF
TRBJ2-3 | TRBV5-1 | CASTLDRGPTRFETQYF
TRBJ2-6 | TRBV12-3/TRBV12-4 | CASSFQGAGANVLTF
TRBJ1-3 | TRBV7-6 | CASSLAGGGNTIYF
TRBJ2-1 | TRBV9 | CASSPQMNEQFF
TRBJ2-1 | TRBV7-3 | CASSAWGGPNEQFF
TRBJ1-1 | TRBV5-5 | CASSRRGAEAFF
TRBJ1-2 | TRBV10-2 | CASSETGNYGYTF
TRBJ2-1 | TRBV27 | CASSLGGGAEEQFF
TRBJ2-3 | TRBV3-1 | CASSQRGVDTQYF
TRBJ1-5 | TRBV4-3 | CASSQDRGPYSNQPQHF
TRBJ2-1 | TRBV7-2 | CASSKTGTRRNEQFF
TRBJ1-3 | TRBV2 | CASSGRTELTGNTIYF
TRBJ1-2 | TRBV20-1 | CSARDRDRGENYGYTF